The T cell receptor beta chain under discussion was sequenced for a study of HIV-infected patients and healthy controls. Study-wide findings and caveats: In healthy controls, MAIT alpha CDR3s were common; in HIV+ repertoires, severely depleted. HIV-infected patients shared fewer CDR3 sequences between individuals than healthy controls.

All unsorted peripheral T cells were captured because whole blood was used without fractionation. cDNA was made from roughly 470 ng RNA using alpha and beta constant primers. Separate chain-specific third strand synthesis with multiplexing indices produced the alpha and beta libraries. MiXCR, run by TCRdb on the 5' RACE reads, gives a single entry per CDR3 protein. Of about 24,000 distinct CDR3 sequences listed, 7.5% to 10% are singletons. Trimming left V 0 bases short and J 0 bases short, with 10 bases between. CDR1 SGDLS and CDR2 YYNGEE come from the germline V gene. The CDR3 has 16 amino acids. Details on this clonotype: What it recognizes is unknown.

This TCR was sampled from an adult in good health. Specimen: blood. J is TRBJ1-5 and V is TRBV9; D is undetermined. This chain's CDR3 is CASSVGGPNSNQPQHF. CDR3 coding DNA: TGTGCCAGCAGCGTAGGAGGGCCAAATAGCAATCAGCCCCAGCATTTT.